This T cell receptor (beta chain) was observed in a study of shared clonotypes between healthy human individuals. For the study at large: A couple of women and a few men aged 18 to 49 served as donors.

Study-level points and caveats: The study generally estimated greater richness for naive than memory subsets.

CDR1 SQVTM and CDR2 ANQGSEA come from the germline V gene. The CDR3 is 15 residues long. The ends lost 2 bases at V and 5 bases at J; junction bases unmatched: 11. As to this clone: Its antigen is unknown.

In the authors' workflow: Junction-only sequences without quality scores were provided by ImmunoSEQ, so filtering was different. Assay used: immunoSEQ multiplex PCR; TCRdb lists only in-frame clones, some missing. The DNA gave D and trimming, while V, J and clone size come from that table. The repertoire has 1,500,000 or so clones, roughly 96% of them found once; the top ten carry about 1%. The CD4+ fraction was divided into a CD45RA+ naive subset and a CD45RA-negative memory subset. The specimen sequenced was naive CD4+ T cells sorted from blood. Subset meaning: CD45RA+ positively selected. This sequence originates from a man under 40 in good health. J is TRBJ2-7 and V is TRBV29-1; 8 bases map to TRBD1. DNA for the CDR3: TGCAGCGTTGAATATTCGGGGACAGGTCTCCACGAGCAGTACTTC. This gives the protein CSVEYSGTGLHEQYF.